The 14 T cell receptor beta chains given below trace back to one sample, sequenced in a study of shared clonotypes between healthy human individuals. Sequencing was performed with immunoSEQ multiplex PCR; in TCRdb, only in-frame clones are kept and a portion is missing. The table has some 1,900,000 clones, just under 95% seen once. In the naive CD8 group, cells lacked CD45RO and were positively selected for CCR7, so terminally differentiated effector memory CD45RA+ cells were left out. Specimen: naive CD8+ T cells sorted from blood. The receptors here all came from a man aged 18 to 29 in good health.

Note on this clone: Other DNA variants within this sample encode the same CDR3. The rearrangement uses TRBV9 and TRBJ1-5; 7 bases are shared with TRBD1. The CDR3 is 14 amino acids. Per germline, CDR1 SGDLS and CDR2 YYNGEE. V lost 5 bases and J lost 2; bases outside the gene matches: 4. The CDR3 loop is CASSETGGNQPQHF. In DNA form, the CDR3 reads TGTGCCAGCAGTGAAACAGGGGGCAATCAGCCCCAGCATTTT.

This chain connects TRBV2 to TRBJ2-5, with D uncertain. V lost 3 bases and J 0 bases, leaving 5 bases between the germline ends. There are 13 residues in the CDR3. Germline V CDR1 and CDR2: SNHLY, FYNNEI. As DNA, the CDR3 is TGTGCCAGCAGTGACTGGCACCAAGAGACCCAGTACTTC. It codes for CASSDWHQETQYF.

A word on this clone: The same CDR3 can be traced to other DNA sequences in this sample. The chain uses TRBV4-1 and TRBJ1-2; D is unclear. The CDR3 loop spans 15 amino acids. Germline CDR1 and CDR2: MGHRA and YSYEKL. Deletions cut 0 bases from V and 2 bases from J, with 10 bases between. CDR3 bases: TGCGCCAGCAGCCAAGATCGGCGGGTAAACTATGGCTACACCTTC. As protein: CASSQDRRVNYGYTF.

The count of this clone is one. The chain carries TRBV27 and TRBJ2-5; D may be TRBD1 or TRBD2 (6 bases each). Trimming shortened V by 7 bases and J by 7 bases, and 25 bases separated the two germline ends. The CDR3 consists of 16 residues. The germline CDR1 and CDR2 sequences are MNHEY and SMNVEV (reference sequence). The DNA of the CDR3 is TGTGCCAGCATGGAATTAATTGGTAGGGGGGCCGGGACCCAGTACTTC. Translated, it gives CASMELIGRGAGTQYF.

V gene TRBV7-2 combines with J gene TRBJ2-1; D is perhaps TRBD2 (7 bases). Germline CDR1 reads SGHTA; CDR2 reads FQGNSA. The CDR3 loop spans 14 amino acids. Trimming shortened V by 8 bases and J by 3 bases, and 14 bases separated the two germline ends. In nucleotides, the CDR3 is TGTGCCAGCGGGAAGGGGGGGTTCTACAATGAGCAGTTCTTC. Protein: CASGKGGFYNEQFF.

In the case of this clone: The junction shows a germline mismatch at one end, possibly a read error. The V and J genes are TRBV19 and TRBJ1-6; no clear D gene. Per the germline V gene, CDR1 is LNHDA and CDR2 is SQIVND (reference sequence). The CDR3 has 16 amino acids. The CDR3 DNA sequence: TGTGCCAGTAGTATAGCCGATGGCCCCTATGATTCACCCCTCCACTTT. The encoded protein is CASSIADGPYDSPLHF.

CDR3 DNA sequence: TGTGCCATCGGGTTGGCGGGAGGGCCCTCCTACAATGAGCAGTTCTTC. Amino acid sequence: CAIGLAGGPSYNEQFF. This chain links TRBV10-3 with TRBJ2-1; TRBD2 matches 9 bases. The CDR3 length is 16 residues. V lost 8 bases, J lost 0 bases, and 8 bases stayed unmatched. Germline assignment: CDR1 ENHRY and CDR2 SYGVKD.

The chain is built from TRBV2 and TRBJ2-1, with TRBD1 matching over 8 bases. The CDR3 has 13 residues. V trimming: 11 bases; J trimming: 1 base; junction bases outside the gene matches: 4. The germline V gene encodes CDR1 SNHLY and CDR2 FYNNEI. CDR3 DNA: TGTGCCGGACAGGGTGGGTCCTACAATGAGCAGTTCTTC. Residues: CAGQGGSYNEQFF.

The rearrangement joins TRBV4-1 to TRBJ2-3, with 10 bases matching TRBD1. This CDR3 has 15 amino acids. V lost 1 base to trimming and J lost 4 bases; unmatched junction nucleotides: 2. CDR1 and CDR2 from the germline V gene are MGHRA and YSYEKL. Here the CDR3 DNA reads TGCGCCAGCAGCCAAGGGACAGGGGGGGCAGATACGCAGTATTTT. It yields the protein CASSQGTGGADTQYF.

This clone is a singleton in its sample. This chain connects TRBV6-6 to TRBJ2-3; no reliable D call. The germline V and J ends were trimmed by 2 bases and 2 bases, with 5 bases remaining between them. In germline, CDR1 is MNHNY, CDR2 SVGAGI (reference sequence). The CDR3 loop spans 13 amino acids. The CDR3 sequence: CASSYTPTDTQYF. In nucleotides, the CDR3 is TGTGCCAGCAGTTACACCCCCACAGATACGCAGTATTTT.

Of note for this clone: Other DNA sequences in this sample translate to the same CDR3. The V gene is TRBV5-4, the J gene TRBJ2-5, with TRBD2 matching 10 bases. This CDR3 comprises 15 residues. Losses at the gene ends were 4 bases for V and 0 bases for J; bases not matched to a gene: 3. The germline gives CDR1 SGHNT, CDR2 YYREEE (reference sequence). DNA of the CDR3: TGTGCCAGCAGCCCGGGGACTAGCGACCAAGAGACCCAGTACTTC. Its translation: CASSPGTSDQETQYF.

The chain carries TRBV6-6 and TRBJ2-3, with D tentatively TRBD1 (5 bases). The CDR3 runs 13 residues. Trimming removed 7 bases at V and 0 bases at J, with 8 bases between. Looked up from germline, CDR1 is MNHNY and CDR2 is SVGAGI (reference sequence). CDR3 sequence reads: CASKRGSTDTQYF. CDR3 DNA sequence: TGTGCCAGCAAAAGGGGTAGCACAGATACGCAGTATTTT.

The rearrangement joins TRBV2 to TRBJ2-7; 10 bases fit TRBD1. V trimming: 2 bases; J trimming: 2 bases; junction bases outside the gene matches: 3. Germline V gene lookup returns CDR1 SNHLY and CDR2 FYNNEI. This CDR3 has 15 amino acids. The CDR3 spells CASSERGQGTYEQYF. The CDR3 DNA is TGTGCCAGCAGTGAAAGGGGACAGGGGACCTACGAGCAGTACTTC.

V and J are TRBV27 and TRBJ1-1, with TRBD1 matching 9 bases. V gave up 6 bases and J gave up 10 bases; unmatched junction bases: 12. The CDR3 contains 14 residues. Germline CDR1 and CDR2: MNHEY and SMNVEV (reference sequence). DNA for the CDR3: TGTGCCAGCAGCCCGGGACAGGGTCTATTTGGAGCTTTCTTT. It translates to CASSPGQGLFGAFF.